Detailed here is one T cell receptor (beta chain). This record comes from a study of blood T cell repertoires in COVID-19. The data were produced by immunoSEQ multiplex PCR, yet TCRdb's version contains in-frame clones alone and is incomplete. The data contain roughly 260,000 clones, about nine tenths of them singletons. The receptor was isolated from a man in his 60s who had recovered from COVID-19. The source material was peripheral blood.

The CDR3 loop is CASSSGRSYEQYF. The CDR3 DNA is TGTGCCAGCAGTTCTGGGCGTTCCTACGAGCAGTACTTC. The V call is TRBV12-3 or TRBV12-4, the J call TRBJ2-7; D gene ambiguous. V gave up 4 bases and J gave up 1 base, with 8 bases separating them. This CDR3 has 13 residues.